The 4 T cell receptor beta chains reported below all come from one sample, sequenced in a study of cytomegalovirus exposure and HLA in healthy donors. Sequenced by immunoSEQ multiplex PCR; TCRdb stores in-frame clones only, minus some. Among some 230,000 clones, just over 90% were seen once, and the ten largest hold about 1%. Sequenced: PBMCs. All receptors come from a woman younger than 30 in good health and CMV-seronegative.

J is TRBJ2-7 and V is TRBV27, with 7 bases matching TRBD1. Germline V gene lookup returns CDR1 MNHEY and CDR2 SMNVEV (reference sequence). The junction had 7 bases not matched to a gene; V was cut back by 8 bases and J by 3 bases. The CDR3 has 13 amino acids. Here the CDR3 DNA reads TGTGCCAGCGCGCCGGGACAGCACTACGAGCAGTACTTC. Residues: CASAPGQHYEQYF.

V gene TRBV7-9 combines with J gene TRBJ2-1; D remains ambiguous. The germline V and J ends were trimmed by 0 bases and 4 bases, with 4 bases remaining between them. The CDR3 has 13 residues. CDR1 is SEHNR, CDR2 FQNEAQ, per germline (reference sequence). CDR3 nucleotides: TGTGCCAGCAGCTTAGCACAGTACAATGAGCAGTTCTTC. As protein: CASSLAQYNEQFF.

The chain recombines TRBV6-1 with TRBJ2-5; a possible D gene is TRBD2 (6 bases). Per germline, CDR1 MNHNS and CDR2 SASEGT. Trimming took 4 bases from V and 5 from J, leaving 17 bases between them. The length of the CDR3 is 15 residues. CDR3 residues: CASSGPGLLAETQYF. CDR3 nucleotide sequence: TGTGCCAGCAGTGGACCGGGACTTTTGGCGGAGACCCAGTACTTC.

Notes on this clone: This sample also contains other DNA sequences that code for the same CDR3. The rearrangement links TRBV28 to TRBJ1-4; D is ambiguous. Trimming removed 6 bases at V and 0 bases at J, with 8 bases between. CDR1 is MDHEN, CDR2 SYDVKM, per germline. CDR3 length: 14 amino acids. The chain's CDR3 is CASSLPATNEKLFF. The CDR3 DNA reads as TGTGCCAGCAGCCTCCCTGCAACTAATGAAAAACTGTTTTTT. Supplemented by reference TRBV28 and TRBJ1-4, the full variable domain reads DVKVTQSSRYLVKRTGEKVFLECVQDMDHENMFWYRQDPGLGLRLIYFSYDVKMKEKGDIPEGYSVSREKKERFSLILESASTNQTSMYLCASSLPATNEKLFFGSGTQLSVL.